The rows below give T cell receptor beta chains drawn from one sample of a study of blood T cell repertoires in COVID-19. Sequencing was performed with immunoSEQ multiplex PCR; in TCRdb, only in-frame clones are kept and a portion is missing. In the table there are 310,000 or so clones, roughly 90% of which are singletons. Sequencing was performed on peripheral blood. These receptors came from a woman aged 25 to 39 with COVID-19, enrolled during active disease. Both conserved end residues are part of each CDR3. A D gene is named only where the DNA matches it firmly. Expanded clones are given a class, and other clones once, few, many or no size at all.

TRBV6-6	NA	TRBJ1-1	once	15	TGTGCCAGCAGTTACTCGGACAGCCAGGCAAGTGAAGCTTTCTTT	CASSYSDSQASEAFF
TRBV19	NA	TRBJ1-3	NA	14	TGTGCCAGTAGTATGGGGGAGGCCGGAAACACCATATATTTT	CASSMGEAGNTIYF
TRBV5-8	NA	TRBJ1-5	few	17	TGTGCCAGCAGCTTGTGGGAGGGGGATTCTAGCAATCAGCCCCAGCATTTT	CASSLWEGDSSNQPQHF
TRBV21-1	NA	TRBJ1-1	NA	15	TGTGCCAGCAGCAAGAGGGGGCTTCAGAACACTGAAGCTTTCTTT	CASSKRGLQNTEAFF
TRBV24-1	TRBD1	TRBJ1-4	NA	12	TGTGCCACGGGGACAGGGGTGGAAAAACTGTTTTTT	CATGTGVEKLFF
TRBV18	NA	TRBJ2-7	NA	15	TGTGCCAGCTCACCAAGCCAGGGCCTCTCCTACGAGCAGTACTTC	CASSPSQGLSYEQYF
TRBV6-6	TRBD1	TRBJ1-1	NA	16	TGTGCCAGCAGTCGACGCCCGGCGGGACAGGGGGATGAAGCTTTCTTT	CASSRRPAGQGDEAFF
TRBV7-3	TRBD1	TRBJ1-2	NA	14	TGTGCCAGCAGCTCGGGACAGGGCGAAGGGGGCTACACCTTC	CASSSGQGEGGYTF
TRBV19	TRBD1	TRBJ2-7	NA	15	TGTGCCAGTAGTACCCCCGGACAGGGACCCTACGAGCAGTACTTC	CASSTPGQGPYEQYF
TRBV29-1	TRBD1	TRBJ1-2	NA	13	TGCAGCGTGAGGGGACAGGGGATTCATGGCTACACCTTC	CSVRGQGIHGYTF
TRBV28	NA	TRBJ1-3	NA	14	TGTGCCAGCAGTTTGGGGGGGACAACGGACACCATATATTTT	CASSLGGTTDTIYF
TRBV5-1	TRBD2	TRBJ2-3	NA	14	TGCGCCAGCAGCCCCTGGACTAGCGGAGATACGCAGTATTTT	CASSPWTSGDTQYF
TRBV5-4	NA	TRBJ2-5	NA	15	TGTGCCAGCAGCTTGGAATTGGGGGCGGGAGAGACCCAGTACTTC	CASSLELGAGETQYF
TRBV16	NA	TRBJ2-2	once	14	TGTGCCAGCAGCACAGACGGATTTACCGGGGAGCTGTTTTTT	CASSTDGFTGELFF
TRBV7-9	NA	TRBJ1-1	NA	15	TGTGCCAGCAGCTTAGGTGGGGGGATGGACACTGAAGCTTTCTTT	CASSLGGGMDTEAFF
TRBV25-1	NA	TRBJ2-3	NA	16	TGTGCCAGCAGCCCGTACGATGGAGGGCCGAGCGATACGCAGTATTTT	CASSPYDGGPSDTQYF
TRBV30	TRBD2	TRBJ2-1	NA	12	TGTGCCTGTAGCGGGGCCTACAATGAGCAGTTCTTC	CACSGAYNEQFF
TRBV11-2	NA	TRBJ2-7	NA	15	TGTGCCAGCAGCTTAGGGGCAGGGGCGGAATACGAGCAGTACTTC	CASSLGAGAEYEQYF
TRBV5-1	NA	TRBJ1-2	NA	16	TGCGCCAGCAGCTTGGCTCAGGCCCGAGGGAACTATGGCTACACCTTC	CASSLAQARGNYGYTF
TRBV3-1/TRBV3-2	TRBD1	TRBJ2-3	NA	15	TGTGCCAGCAGCCAGACAGGGCATAGCACAGATACGCAGTATTTT	CASSQTGHSTDTQYF
TRBV9	TRBD1	TRBJ1-6	NA	17	TGTGCCAGCAGCCACACAGGGGACCCCTCAAATAATTCACCCCTCCACTTT	CASSHTGDPSNNSPLHF
TRBV28	NA	TRBJ1-2	NA	15	TGTGCCAGCAGTACACCCCCGGGACTCATCTATGGCTACACCTTC	CASSTPPGLIYGYTF
TRBV11-3	TRBD2	TRBJ2-3	NA	14	TGTGCCAGCAGCCTGGGACTAGCGACAGATACGCAGTATTTT	CASSLGLATDTQYF
TRBV5-5	NA	TRBJ2-7	NA	11	TGTGCCAGCAGCTTCGGTGGCGAGCAGTACTTC	CASSFGGEQYF
TRBV5-4	TRBD1	TRBJ2-7	NA	15	TGTGCCAGCAGCAACCGGGACAGGGGCCCCGCCGAGCAGTACTTC	CASSNRDRGPAEQYF
TRBV5-1	TRBD1	TRBJ2-2	NA	13	TGCGCCAGCTCCGGGACAGGGGACGGGGAGCTGTTTTTT	CASSGTGDGELFF
TRBV5-6	TRBD2	TRBJ2-7	NA	15	TGTGCCAGCAGCTCCGGGACTAGCGGTACCTACGAGCAGTACTTC	CASSSGTSGTYEQYF